The 32 T cell receptor beta chains reported below all come from one sample, sequenced in a study of blood T cell repertoires in COVID-19. Using immunoSEQ multiplex PCR, the repertoire was profiled, and TCRdb retains in-frame clones only, with some absent. This repertoire shows over 250,000 clones, about four fifths found once; its top ten account for about 5%. The material sequenced was PBMCs or T cells enriched from blood (not recorded which). Receptor source: a man aged 35 to 55 who had been exposed to COVID-19.

This chain uses TRBV5-1 with TRBJ2-7; 12 bases are shared with TRBD2. Germline assignment: CDR1 SGHRS and CDR2 YFSETQ. V lost 4 bases and J lost 10; bases outside the gene matches: 12. This CDR3 comprises 15 residues. CDR3 in DNA: TGCGCCAGCAGCCAGACTAGCGGGAGCCTTGTCTCACAGTACTTC. The encoded protein is CASSQTSGSLVSQYF.

The chain is built from TRBV6-5 and TRBJ2-2; D ambiguous. Germline lookup yields CDR1 MNHEY and CDR2 SVGAGI. This CDR3 region has 12 residues. Trimming shortened V by 8 bases and J by 6 bases, and 10 bases separated the two germline ends. The CDR3 reads CASRSGAGELFF. CDR3 DNA: TGTGCCAGCCGGTCCGGAGCCGGGGAGCTGTTTTTT.

The rearrangement joins TRBV28 to TRBJ1-1; D ambiguous. V lost 6 bases to trimming and J lost 5 bases, with 10 bases between them. The CDR3 is made up of 12 amino acids. Germline-derived CDR1 and CDR2 are MDHEN and SYDVKM. CDR3 coding DNA: TGTGCCAGCAGAATAGGGAGGACTGAAGCTTTCTTT. This encodes CASRIGRTEAFF. Full variable domain (missing parts from reference TRBV28 and TRBJ1-1): DVKVTQSSRYLVKRTGEKVFLECVQDMDHENMFWYRQDPGLGLRLIYFSYDVKMKEKGDIPEGYSVSREKKERFSLILESASTNQTSMYLCASRIGRTEAFFGQGTRLTVV.

The chain uses TRBV11-2 and TRBJ2-5; 12 positions match TRBD2. Germline V gene lookup returns CDR1 SGHAT and CDR2 FQNNGV. Trimming removed 2 bases from V and 4 bases from J; junction bases left unmatched: 5. The CDR3 consists of 16 residues. The CDR3 here is CASSLILAGGLETQYF. The CDR3 DNA follows: TGTGCCAGCAGCTTAATCCTAGCGGGAGGGTTAGAGACCCAGTACTTC.

This clone was counted only a few times. This chain uses TRBV2 with TRBJ1-2; no reliable D call. Germline CDR1 SNHLY, CDR2 FYNNEI. Trimming removed 4 bases at V and 5 bases at J, with 11 bases between. The CDR3 is 13 amino acids. The CDR3: CASSGQAIYGYTF. The CDR3 DNA follows: TGTGCCAGCAGTGGGCAGGCAATTTATGGCTACACCTTC.

This clone was counted a single time. This chain joins TRBV27 and TRBJ1-2, with 8 bases lining up with TRBD1. Trimming cost V 3 bases and J 8 bases; bases outside gene matches: 11. The CDR3 runs 15 residues. CDR1 is MNHEY, CDR2 SMNVEV, per germline (reference sequence). The CDR3 DNA reads as TGTGCCAGCAGTTTGTCGGGTTCGACAGGGGTAGGCTACACCTTC. It is translated as CASSLSGSTGVGYTF.

This clone has more than one count but fewer than ten. The rearrangement uses TRBV11-2 and TRBJ1-1; tentative D call: TRBD1 (6 bases). The V end was cut by 7 bases, the J end by 5 bases, with 20 bases between. Per germline, CDR1 SGHAT and CDR2 FQNNGV. CDR3 size: 15 residues. In nucleotides, the CDR3 is TGTGCCAGCACACCCTTCCGGGGGGCTAGGACTGAAGCTTTCTTT. Translating gives CASTPFRGARTEAFF.

The chain is built from TRBV18 and TRBJ1-5, with 8 bases matching TRBD1. J gave up 3 bases and V 4 bases, and 8 bases lay outside the gene matches. The CDR3 is 16 residues long. Germline V gene lookup returns CDR1 KGHSH and CDR2 LQKENI. CDR3 amino acids: CASSLGGQGINQPQHF. In DNA, the CDR3 is TGTGCCAGCTCACTGGGAGGACAGGGAATCAATCAGCCCCAGCATTTT.

This clone was counted a single time. The rearrangement links TRBV18 to TRBJ2-1, with TRBD2 matching 8 bases. V gave up 3 bases and J gave up 2 bases; unmatched junction bases: 3. The CDR3 totals 15 residues. Germline CDR1 and CDR2: KGHSH and LQKENI. In DNA form, the CDR3 reads TGTGCCAGCTCACCGACTAGCGATCCCTACAATGAGCAGTTCTTC. Residues: CASSPTSDPYNEQFF.

The V and J genes are TRBV24-1 and TRBJ2-7, with D possibly matching TRBD2 (6 bases). CDR1 and CDR2 from the germline V gene are KGHDR and SFDVKD. V lost 1 base, J lost 3 bases, and 27 bases lay in between. The CDR3 is 20 amino acids. The chain's CDR3 is CATSDFRVEEGKIWNYEQYF. The CDR3 nucleotides are TGTGCCACCAGTGATTTCCGGGTCGAGGAGGGAAAAATTTGGAACTACGAGCAGTACTTC.

The chain recombines TRBV13 with TRBJ2-3; 12 nucleotides agree with TRBD2. V was clipped by 0 bases and J by 2 bases; unmatched bases: 6. Germline CDR1 PRHDT, CDR2 FYEKMQ (reference sequence). The length of the CDR3 is 18 residues. The chain's CDR3 is CASSLGTSGSQNTDTQYF. The CDR3 DNA is TGTGCCAGCAGCTTAGGGACTAGCGGGAGCCAAAACACAGATACGCAGTATTTT.

The chain employs TRBV6-5 and TRBJ2-7, with 9 positions matching TRBD2. From germline, CDR1 is MNHEY and CDR2 SVGAGI. This CDR3 has 16 amino acids. J lost 3 bases, V lost 1 base, and 7 bases had no gene match. The CDR3 sequence is CASSYYASGTNYEQYF. CDR3 DNA sequence: TGTGCCAGCAGTTACTACGCTAGCGGGACGAACTACGAGCAGTACTTC.

The rearrangement links TRBV5-1 to TRBJ2-1; 7 bases map to TRBD1. The germline V gene encodes CDR1 SGHRS and CDR2 YFSETQ. V trimming: 4 bases; J trimming: 4 bases; junction bases outside the gene matches: 8. This CDR3 contains 15 residues. The CDR3 loop reads CASSNAMGQYNEQFF. CDR3 in DNA: TGCGCCAGCAGCAATGCCATGGGACAGTACAATGAGCAGTTCTTC. Filled out from reference TRBV5-1 and TRBJ2-1, the complete variable domain reads KAGVTQTPRYLIKTRGQQVTLSCSPISGHRSVSWYQQTPGQGLQFLFEYFSETQRNKGNFPGRFSGRQFSNSRSEMNVSTLELGDSALYLCASSNAMGQYNEQFFGPGTRLTVL.

The V and J genes are TRBV5-1 and TRBJ2-2, with TRBD2 as a possible D gene (6 bases). The ends were cut back, 1 base at V and 2 bases at J, with 12 bases in the middle. This CDR3 is built from 16 residues. Looked up from germline, CDR1 is SGHRS and CDR2 is YFSETQ. CDR3 sequence: CASSLTRERNTGELFF. The CDR3 DNA follows: TGCGCCAGCAGCTTGACCCGGGAGCGAAACACCGGGGAGCTGTTTTTT.

This chain connects TRBV19 to TRBJ2-3, with 7 positions matching TRBD1. J was trimmed by 2 bases and V by 3 bases; bases with no gene match: 8. The CDR3 is 16 residues long. Germline CDR1 is LNHDA and CDR2 is SQIVND (reference sequence). The chain's CDR3 is CASSIYSGQSTDTQYF. In DNA form, the CDR3 reads TGTGCCAGTAGTATTTATTCGGGACAGTCCACAGATACGCAGTATTTT.

As DNA, the CDR3 is TGTGCCAGCAGTGACCGCGGGGAAGGCTACACCTTC. It is translated as CASSDRGEGYTF. The chain employs TRBV6-6 and TRBJ1-2; D gene unclear. Germline V gives CDR1 MNHNY, CDR2 SVGAGI (reference sequence). V was clipped by 5 bases and J by 8 bases, with 12 bases between them. The CDR3 has 12 residues.

The DNA for the CDR3 is TGTGCCAGCAGCCAAGGAATCAGGGGGAACGGCTACACCTTC. Its protein product is CASSQGIRGNGYTF. The chain employs TRBV3-1 (or the pseudogene TRBV3-2) and TRBJ1-2; TRBD1 matches 7 bases. V trimming: 1 base; J trimming: 8 bases; junction bases outside the gene matches: 7. Germline loops: CDR1 LGHDT, CDR2 YNNKEL (reference sequence). The CDR3 runs 14 residues.

This clone was seen a handful of times. The chain recombines TRBV30 with TRBJ2-2; no clear D. Germline V gene sequence: CDR1 GTSNPN, CDR2 SVGIG (reference sequence). This CDR3 is built from 13 residues. Trimming cost V 4 bases and J 7 bases, with 13 bases left between them. The CDR3 DNA reads as TGTGCCTGGACGAGGTCGAGGAGCGGGGAGCTGTTTTTT. Its translation is CAWTRSRSGELFF.

The CDR3 DNA sequence: TGCGCCAGCAGCTTGCAAGGGGCGCGAAATGAAAAACTGTTTTTT. It codes for CASSLQGARNEKLFF. The chain couples TRBV5-1 to TRBJ1-4; maybe TRBD1 (5 bases). The germline gives CDR1 SGHRS, CDR2 YFSETQ. This CDR3 contains 15 residues. Trimming stripped 1 base from V and 5 bases from J, with 12 bases between.

This chain connects TRBV9 to TRBJ2-7; 13 bases map to TRBD2. This CDR3 comprises 14 residues. J gave up 7 bases and V 3 bases, and 4 bases lay outside the gene matches. CDR1 and CDR2 (germline): SGDLS, YYNGEE. The CDR3 DNA follows: TGTGCCAGCAGCGAAGGACTAGCGGGAGTTGAGCAGTACTTC. Encoded protein: CASSEGLAGVEQYF.

The genes are TRBV2 and TRBJ2-7; a weak D match, TRBD2 (5 bases). V was shortened by 8 bases and J by 5 bases, with 16 bases between the two germline ends. The V gene's germline CDR1 is SNHLY and CDR2 FYNNEI. CDR3 length: 13 residues. The chain's CDR3 is CASQHGDSDEQYF. CDR3 nucleotides: TGTGCCAGCCAACATGGGGATAGCGACGAGCAGTACTTC.

The chain is built from TRBV6-5 and TRBJ1-6; 7 bases line up with TRBD1. Per the germline V gene, CDR1 is MNHEY and CDR2 is SVGAGI. After removal of 2 bases from V and 4 bases from J, the junction contained 2 bases not matched to a gene. This CDR3 is 15 amino acids long. The CDR3 region is CASSYGQAYNSPLHF. CDR3 DNA: TGTGCCAGCAGTTACGGACAGGCATATAATTCACCCCTCCACTTT.

The chain carries TRBV7-9 and TRBJ2-1, with 12 positions matching TRBD1. V lost 0 bases to trimming and J lost 5 bases; unmatched junction nucleotides: 2. Germline CDR1 reads SEHNR; CDR2 reads FQNEAQ (reference sequence). The CDR3 is 16 amino acids. The CDR3 sequence is CASSLAGTGGHNEQFF. The CDR3 DNA reads as TGTGCCAGCAGCTTAGCTGGGACAGGGGGCCACAATGAGCAGTTCTTC.

This chain joins TRBV29-1 and TRBJ1-5; D might be TRBD1 (6 bases). Germline values: CDR1 SQVTM, CDR2 ANQGSEA. The length of the CDR3 is 12 residues. V was cut by 4 bases and J by 5 bases, with 9 bases left in between. The CDR3 sequence: CSVASGDQPQHF. CDR3 coding DNA: TGCAGCGTTGCGTCAGGGGATCAGCCCCAGCATTTT.

V and J are TRBV7-9 and TRBJ2-3; TRBD2 aligns across 9 bases. The CDR3 has 17 residues. Germline V gene sequence: CDR1 SEHNR, CDR2 FQNEAQ (reference sequence). Trimming took 5 bases from V and 0 from J; bases not matched to a gene: 9. The chain's CDR3 is CASSVPPSGASTDTQYF. As DNA, the CDR3 is TGTGCCAGCAGCGTTCCACCTAGCGGGGCTAGCACAGATACGCAGTATTTT.

This chain joins TRBV7-9 and TRBJ1-2, with 9 nucleotides matching TRBD1. This CDR3 has 14 amino acids. V shed 3 bases, J shed 6 bases, and the junction held 5 bases outside the gene matches. CDR1 and CDR2 from the germline V gene are SEHNR and FQNEAQ (reference sequence). The CDR3 region has the DNA TGTGCCAGCAGCTTGAGACAGGGGGTGGATGGCTACACCTTC. Translating gives CASSLRQGVDGYTF.

V is TRBV5-6 and J is TRBJ2-5, with a tentative D call TRBD2 (5 bases). V shed 2 bases and J shed 7 bases, with 12 bases lying between them. Germline CDR1 SGHDT, CDR2 YYEEEE. The CDR3 covers 13 residues. CDR3 sequence reads: CASSLGPGMTQYF. In DNA, the CDR3 is TGTGCCAGCAGCTTAGGTCCGGGGATGACCCAGTACTTC. Drawing the rest from reference TRBV5-6 and TRBJ2-5, the complete variable domain is DAGVTQSPTHLIKTRGQQVTLRCSPKSGHDTVSWYQQALGQGPQFIFQYYEEEERQRGNFPDRFSGHQFPNYSSELNVNALLLGDSALYLCASSLGPGMTQYFGPGTRLLVL.

V usage is TRBV2 and J usage is TRBJ2-1; D is perhaps TRBD2 (6 bases). V was clipped by 4 bases and J by 8 bases, with 15 bases between them. Germline values: CDR1 SNHLY, CDR2 FYNNEI. The CDR3 contains 14 residues. The chain's CDR3 is CASSASTGRHEQFF. The CDR3 DNA is TGTGCCAGCAGTGCTTCGACGGGGAGGCATGAGCAGTTCTTC.

This rearrangement joins TRBV7-8 to TRBJ2-7, with D perhaps TRBD1 (8 bases). V was trimmed by 1 base and J by 3 bases, leaving 16 bases between them. The CDR3 covers 16 residues. Germline V lookup: CDR1 SGHVS, CDR2 FQNEAQ. CDR3 DNA: TGTGCCAGCAGCTTAGGGGGGGGACAGGAGCTCTACGAGCAGTACTTC. As protein: CASSLGGGQELYEQYF.

V is TRBV7-8 and J is TRBJ1-5, with a weak D call TRBD1 (6 bases). The V gene's germline CDR1 is SGHVS and CDR2 FQNEAQ. Trimming stripped 3 bases from V and 2 bases from J, with 11 bases between. The CDR3 totals 15 residues. The CDR3 DNA sequence: TGTGCCAGCAGCTTTCGTCCAGGGGGCAATCAGCCCCAGCATTTT. Protein product: CASSFRPGGNQPQHF. Full variable domain (remainder filled in from reference TRBV7-8 and TRBJ1-5): GAGVSQSPRYKVAKRGQDVALRCDPISGHVSLFWYQQALGQGPEFLTYFQNEAQLDKSGLPSDRFFAERPEGSVSTLKIQRTQQEDSAVYLCASSFRPGGNQPQHFGDGTRLSIL.

The V call is TRBV12-3 or TRBV12-4, the J call TRBJ2-5; D is uncertain. The CDR3 totals 13 residues. V was trimmed by 0 bases and J by 5 bases, leaving 7 bases between them. In DNA, the CDR3 is TGTGCCAGCAGTTTAGCGCTAACGGAGACCCAGTACTTC. This sequence encodes CASSLALTETQYF.

This sequence joins TRBV18 and TRBJ1-2, with 9 bases identical to TRBD1. Unmatched junction bases numbered 7, after V lost 2 bases and J lost 12 bases. The germline gives CDR1 KGHSH, CDR2 LQKENI. This CDR3 is 13 amino acids long. Written as DNA, the CDR3 is TGTGCCAGCTCACCAGTCATCGACAGGGGGAACACCTTC. Encoded protein: CASSPVIDRGNTF. Filled out from reference TRBV18 and TRBJ1-2, the complete variable domain reads NAGVMQNPRHLVRRRGQEARLRCSPMKGHSHVYWYRQLPEEGLKFMVYLQKENIIDESGMPKERFSAEFPKEGPSILRIQQVVRGDSAAYFCASSPVIDRGNTFGSGTRLTVV.